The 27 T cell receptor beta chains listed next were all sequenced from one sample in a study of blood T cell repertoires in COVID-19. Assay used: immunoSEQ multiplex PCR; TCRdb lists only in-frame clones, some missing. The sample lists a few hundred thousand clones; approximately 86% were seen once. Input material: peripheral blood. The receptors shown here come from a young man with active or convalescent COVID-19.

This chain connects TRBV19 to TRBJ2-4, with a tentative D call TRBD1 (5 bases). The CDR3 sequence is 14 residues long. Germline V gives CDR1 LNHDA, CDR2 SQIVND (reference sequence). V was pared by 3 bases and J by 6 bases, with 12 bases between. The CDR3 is CASSMGRETNIQYF. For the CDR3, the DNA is TGTGCCAGTAGTATGGGCAGGGAAACAAACATTCAGTACTTC.

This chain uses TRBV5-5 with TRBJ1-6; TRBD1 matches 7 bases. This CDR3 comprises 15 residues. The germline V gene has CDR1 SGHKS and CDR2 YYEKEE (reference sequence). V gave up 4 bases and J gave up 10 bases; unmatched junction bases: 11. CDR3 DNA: TGTGCCAGCAGCGGTCAGACAGGGTATCGGTCACCCCTCCACTTT. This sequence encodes CASSGQTGYRSPLHF.

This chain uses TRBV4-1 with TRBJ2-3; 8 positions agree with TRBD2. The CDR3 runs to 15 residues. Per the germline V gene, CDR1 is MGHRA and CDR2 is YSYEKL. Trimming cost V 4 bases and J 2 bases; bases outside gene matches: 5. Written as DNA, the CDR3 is TGCGCCAGCAGCCTAGCGGGGAGATCCACAGATACGCAGTATTTT. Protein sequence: CASSLAGRSTDTQYF.

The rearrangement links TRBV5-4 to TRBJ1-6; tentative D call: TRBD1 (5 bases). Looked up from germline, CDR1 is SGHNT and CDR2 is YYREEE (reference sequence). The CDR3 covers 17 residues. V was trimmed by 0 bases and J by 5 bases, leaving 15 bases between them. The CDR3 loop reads CASSLVPVDINNSPLHF. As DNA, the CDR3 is TGTGCCAGCAGCTTGGTTCCGGTGGACATCAATAATTCACCCCTCCACTTT.

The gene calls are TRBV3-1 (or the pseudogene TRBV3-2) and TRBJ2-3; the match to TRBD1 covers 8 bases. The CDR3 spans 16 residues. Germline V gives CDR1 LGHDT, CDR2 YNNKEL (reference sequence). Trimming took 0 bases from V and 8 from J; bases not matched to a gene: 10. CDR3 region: CASSQDPDRVEGTQYF. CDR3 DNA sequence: TGTGCCAGCAGCCAAGATCCGGACAGGGTGGAAGGTACGCAGTATTTT.

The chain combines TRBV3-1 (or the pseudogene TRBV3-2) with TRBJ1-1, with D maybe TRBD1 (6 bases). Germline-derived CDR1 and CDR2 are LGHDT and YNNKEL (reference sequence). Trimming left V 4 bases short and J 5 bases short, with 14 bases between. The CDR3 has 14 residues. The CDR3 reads CASSPLQGRTEAFF. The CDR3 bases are TGTGCCAGCAGCCCCTTACAGGGTAGAACTGAAGCTTTCTTT.

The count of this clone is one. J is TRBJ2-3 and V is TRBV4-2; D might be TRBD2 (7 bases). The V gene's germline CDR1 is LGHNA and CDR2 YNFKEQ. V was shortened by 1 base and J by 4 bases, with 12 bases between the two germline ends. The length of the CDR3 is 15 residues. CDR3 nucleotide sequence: TGTGCCAGCAGCCAAGGGGGGGGGCGCGCAGATACGCAGTATTTT. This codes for CASSQGGGRADTQYF.

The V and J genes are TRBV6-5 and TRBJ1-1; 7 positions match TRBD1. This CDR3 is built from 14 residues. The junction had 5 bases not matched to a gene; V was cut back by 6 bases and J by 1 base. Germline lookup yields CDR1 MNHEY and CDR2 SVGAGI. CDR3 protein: CASRGQTPNTEAFF. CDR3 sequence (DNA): TGTGCCAGCAGGGGACAGACACCGAACACTGAAGCTTTCTTT.

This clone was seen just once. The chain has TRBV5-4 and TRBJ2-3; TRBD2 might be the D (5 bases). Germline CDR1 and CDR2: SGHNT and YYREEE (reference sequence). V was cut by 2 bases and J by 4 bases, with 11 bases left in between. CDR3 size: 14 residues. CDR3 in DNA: TGTGCCAGCAGCTTCCGAGCGGATTCAGATACGCAGTATTTT. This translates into CASSFRADSDTQYF.

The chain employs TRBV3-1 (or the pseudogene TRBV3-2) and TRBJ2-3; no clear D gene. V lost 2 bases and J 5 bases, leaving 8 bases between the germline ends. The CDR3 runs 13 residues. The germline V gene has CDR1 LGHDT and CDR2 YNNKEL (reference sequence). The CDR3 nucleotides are TGTGCCAGCAGCCAATTGGTTAGAGATACGCAGTATTTT. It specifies CASSQLVRDTQYF.

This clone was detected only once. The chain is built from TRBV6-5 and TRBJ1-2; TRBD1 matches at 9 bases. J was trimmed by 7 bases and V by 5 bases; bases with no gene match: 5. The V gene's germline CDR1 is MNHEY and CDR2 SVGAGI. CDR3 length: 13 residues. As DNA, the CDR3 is TGTGCCAGCAGTAACCGGGACAGGGCTGGCTACACCTTC. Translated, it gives CASSNRDRAGYTF.

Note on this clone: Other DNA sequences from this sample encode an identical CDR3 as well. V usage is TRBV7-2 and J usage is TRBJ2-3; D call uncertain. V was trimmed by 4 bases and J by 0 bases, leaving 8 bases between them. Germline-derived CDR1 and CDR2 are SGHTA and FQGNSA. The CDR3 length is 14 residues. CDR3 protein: CASSSPGSTDTQYF. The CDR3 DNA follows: TGTGCCAGCAGCTCGCCTGGCAGCACAGATACGCAGTATTTT.

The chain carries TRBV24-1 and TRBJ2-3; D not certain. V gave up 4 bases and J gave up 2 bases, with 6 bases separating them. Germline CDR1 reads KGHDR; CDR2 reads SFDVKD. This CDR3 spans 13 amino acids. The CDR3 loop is CATSDPYTDTQYF. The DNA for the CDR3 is TGTGCCACCAGTGACCCGTACACAGATACGCAGTATTTT.

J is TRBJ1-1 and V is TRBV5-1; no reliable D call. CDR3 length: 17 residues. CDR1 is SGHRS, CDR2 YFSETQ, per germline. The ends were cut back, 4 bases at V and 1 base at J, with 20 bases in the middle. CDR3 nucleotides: TGCGCCAGCAGCCCTAACCAAATTGAACGGGGGAACACTGAAGCTTTCTTT. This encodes CASSPNQIERGNTEAFF.

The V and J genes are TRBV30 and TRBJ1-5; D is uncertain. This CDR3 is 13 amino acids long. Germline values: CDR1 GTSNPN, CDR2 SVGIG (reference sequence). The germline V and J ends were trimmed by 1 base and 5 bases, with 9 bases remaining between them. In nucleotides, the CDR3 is TGTGCCTGGAGTGAGGGAGGAGATCAGCCCCAGCATTTT. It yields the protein CAWSEGGDQPQHF. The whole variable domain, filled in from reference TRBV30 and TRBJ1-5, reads SQTIHQWPATLVQPVGSPLSLECTVEGTSNPNLYWYRQAAGRGLQLLFYSVGIGQISSEVPQNLSASRPQDRQFILSSKKLLLSDSGFYLCAWSEGGDQPQHFGDGTRLSIL.

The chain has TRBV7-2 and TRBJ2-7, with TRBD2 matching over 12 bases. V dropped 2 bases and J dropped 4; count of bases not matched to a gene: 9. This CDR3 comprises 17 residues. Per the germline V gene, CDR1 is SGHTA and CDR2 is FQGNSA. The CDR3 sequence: CASSLTLAGGQWYEQYF. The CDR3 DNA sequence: TGTGCCAGCAGCTTAACTCTAGCGGGGGGGCAGTGGTACGAGCAGTACTTC.

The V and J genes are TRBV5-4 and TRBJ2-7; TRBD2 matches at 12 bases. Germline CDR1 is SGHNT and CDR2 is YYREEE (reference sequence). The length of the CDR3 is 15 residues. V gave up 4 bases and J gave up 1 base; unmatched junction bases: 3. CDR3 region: CASSPGLAGSYEQYF. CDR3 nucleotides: TGTGCCAGCAGCCCGGGACTAGCGGGTTCCTACGAGCAGTACTTC.

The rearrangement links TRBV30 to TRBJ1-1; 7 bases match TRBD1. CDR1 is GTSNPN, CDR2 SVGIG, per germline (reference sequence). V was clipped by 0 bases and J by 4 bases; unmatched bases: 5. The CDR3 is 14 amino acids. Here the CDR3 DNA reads TGTGCCTGGAGTGTAAGGGGGCTGGGCACTGAAGCTTTCTTT. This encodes CAWSVRGLGTEAFF.

CDR3 protein: CASSYVGRGEQFF. The CDR3 DNA reads TGTGCCAGCAGTTACGTCGGGAGGGGTGAGCAGTTCTTC. The gene calls are TRBV6-5 and TRBJ2-1, with TRBD2 identical over 8 bases. CDR1 and CDR2 from the germline V gene are MNHEY and SVGAGI. The V segment lost 2 bases and the J segment 9 bases; nucleotides outside the gene matches: 3. This CDR3 has 13 amino acids.

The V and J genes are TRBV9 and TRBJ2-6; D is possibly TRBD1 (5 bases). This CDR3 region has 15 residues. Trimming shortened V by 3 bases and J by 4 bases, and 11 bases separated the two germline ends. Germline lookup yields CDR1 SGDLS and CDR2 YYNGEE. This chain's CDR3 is CASSEGASGANVLTF. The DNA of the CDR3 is TGTGCCAGCAGCGAAGGGGCATCGGGGGCCAACGTCCTGACTTTC.

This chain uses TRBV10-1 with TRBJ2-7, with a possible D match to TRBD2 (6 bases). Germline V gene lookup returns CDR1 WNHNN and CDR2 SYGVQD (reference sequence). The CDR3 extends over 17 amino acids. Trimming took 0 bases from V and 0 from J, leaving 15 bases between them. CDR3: CASSESKFGGSSYEQYF. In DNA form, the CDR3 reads TGCGCCAGCAGTGAGTCGAAATTCGGAGGGAGCTCCTACGAGCAGTACTTC.

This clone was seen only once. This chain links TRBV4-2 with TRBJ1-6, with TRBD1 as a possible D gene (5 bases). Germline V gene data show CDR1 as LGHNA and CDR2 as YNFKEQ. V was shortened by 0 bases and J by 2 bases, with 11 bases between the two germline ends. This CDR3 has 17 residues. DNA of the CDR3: TGTGCCAGCAGCCAAGATGTAGGGGATGCCTATAATTCACCCCTCCACTTT. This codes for CASSQDVGDAYNSPLHF.

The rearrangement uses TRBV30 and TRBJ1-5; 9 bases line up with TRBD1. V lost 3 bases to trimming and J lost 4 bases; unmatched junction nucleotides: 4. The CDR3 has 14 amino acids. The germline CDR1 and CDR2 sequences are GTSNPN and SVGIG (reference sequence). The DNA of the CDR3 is TGTGCCTGGAGCGGCGGGACAGGGAATCAGCCCCAGCATTTT. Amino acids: CAWSGGTGNQPQHF.

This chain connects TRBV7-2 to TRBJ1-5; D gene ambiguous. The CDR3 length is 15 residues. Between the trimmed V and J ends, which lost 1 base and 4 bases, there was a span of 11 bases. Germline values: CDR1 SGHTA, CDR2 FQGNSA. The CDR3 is CASSLEMLLNQPQHF. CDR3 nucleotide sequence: TGTGCCAGCAGCTTAGAAATGTTACTAAATCAGCCCCAGCATTTT.

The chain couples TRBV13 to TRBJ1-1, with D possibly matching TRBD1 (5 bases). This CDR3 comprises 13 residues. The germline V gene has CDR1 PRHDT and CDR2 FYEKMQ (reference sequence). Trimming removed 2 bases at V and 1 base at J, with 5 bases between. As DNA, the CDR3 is TGTGCCAGCAGCTTAACAGGGAACACTGAAGCTTTCTTT. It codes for CASSLTGNTEAFF.

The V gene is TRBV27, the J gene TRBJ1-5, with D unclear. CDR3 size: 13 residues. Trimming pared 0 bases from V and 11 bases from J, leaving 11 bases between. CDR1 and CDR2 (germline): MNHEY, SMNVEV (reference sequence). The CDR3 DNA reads TGTGCCAGCAGTTTATCAGTGGAGAGGGCCCAGCATTTT. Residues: CASSLSVERAQHF.

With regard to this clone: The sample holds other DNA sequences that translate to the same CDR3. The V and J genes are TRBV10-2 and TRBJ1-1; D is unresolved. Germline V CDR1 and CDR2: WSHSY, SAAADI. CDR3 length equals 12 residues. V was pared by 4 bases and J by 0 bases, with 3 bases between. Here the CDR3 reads CASSAVNTEAFF. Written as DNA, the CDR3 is TGCGCCAGCAGTGCGGTGAACACTGAAGCTTTCTTT.